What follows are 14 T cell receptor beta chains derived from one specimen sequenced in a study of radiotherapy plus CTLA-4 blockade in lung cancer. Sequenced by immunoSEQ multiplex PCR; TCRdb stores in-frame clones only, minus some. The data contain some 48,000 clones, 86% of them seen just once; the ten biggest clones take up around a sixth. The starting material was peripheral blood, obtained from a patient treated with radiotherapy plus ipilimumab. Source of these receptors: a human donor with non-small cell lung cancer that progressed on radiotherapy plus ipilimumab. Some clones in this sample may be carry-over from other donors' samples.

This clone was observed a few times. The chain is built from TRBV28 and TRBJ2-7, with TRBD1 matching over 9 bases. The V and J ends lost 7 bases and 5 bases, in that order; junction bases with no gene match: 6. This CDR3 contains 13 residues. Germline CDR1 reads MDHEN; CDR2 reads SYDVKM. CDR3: CASTKTGGHEQYF. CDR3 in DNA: TGTGCCAGCACAAAAACAGGGGGCCACGAGCAGTACTTC.

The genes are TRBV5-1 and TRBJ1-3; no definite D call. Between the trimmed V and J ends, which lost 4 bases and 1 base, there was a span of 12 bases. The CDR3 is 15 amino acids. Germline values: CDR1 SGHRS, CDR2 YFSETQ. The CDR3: CASSNLRGSGNTIYF. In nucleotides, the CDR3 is TGCGCCAGCAGCAACCTTCGGGGTTCTGGAAACACCATATATTTT. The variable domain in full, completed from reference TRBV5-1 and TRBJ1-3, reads KAGVTQTPRYLIKTRGQQVTLSCSPISGHRSVSWYQQTPGQGLQFLFEYFSETQRNKGNFPGRFSGRQFSNSRSEMNVSTLELGDSALYLCASSNLRGSGNTIYFGEGSWLTVV.

The CDR3 coding sequence is TGCGCCAGCAGCCAAGGAGGACAGGGACTTGGCTATGGCTACACCTTC. It codes for CASSQGGQGLGYGYTF. The chain combines TRBV4-1 with TRBJ1-2, with 8 positions matching TRBD1. The junction had 8 bases not matched to a gene; V was cut back by 1 base and J by 4 bases. CDR1 and CDR2 (germline): MGHRA, YSYEKL. The CDR3 is 16 residues long.

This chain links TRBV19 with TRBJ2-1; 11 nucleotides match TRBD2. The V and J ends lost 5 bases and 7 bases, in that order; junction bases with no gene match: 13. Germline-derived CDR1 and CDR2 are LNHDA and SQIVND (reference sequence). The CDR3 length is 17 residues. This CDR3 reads CASSAINSGGAGNEQFF. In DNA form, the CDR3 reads TGTGCCAGTAGTGCGATCAATAGCGGGGGGGCGGGTAATGAGCAGTTCTTC.

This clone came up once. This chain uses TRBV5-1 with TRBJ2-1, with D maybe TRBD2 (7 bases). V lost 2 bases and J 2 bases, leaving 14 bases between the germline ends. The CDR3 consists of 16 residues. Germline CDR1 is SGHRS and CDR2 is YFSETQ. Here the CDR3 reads CASSFEGGGPYNEQFF. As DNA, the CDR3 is TGCGCCAGCAGCTTTGAAGGGGGGGGCCCCTACAATGAGCAGTTCTTC.

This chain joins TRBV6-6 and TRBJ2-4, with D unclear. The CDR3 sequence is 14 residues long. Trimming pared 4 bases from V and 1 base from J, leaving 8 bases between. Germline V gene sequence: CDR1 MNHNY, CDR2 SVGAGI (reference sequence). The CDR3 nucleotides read TGTGCCAGCAGTTTGCCTACGGCCAAAAACATTCAGTACTTC. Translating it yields CASSLPTAKNIQYF.

CDR3 sequence: CASSRDSETQYF. CDR3 in DNA: TGTGCCAGCAGCCGGGATTCGGAGACCCAGTACTTC. V gene TRBV5-4 combines with J gene TRBJ2-5; TRBD2 might be the D (5 bases). V was trimmed by 4 bases and J by 5 bases, leaving 9 bases between them. The V gene's germline CDR1 is SGHNT and CDR2 YYREEE (reference sequence). The CDR3 has 12 amino acids.

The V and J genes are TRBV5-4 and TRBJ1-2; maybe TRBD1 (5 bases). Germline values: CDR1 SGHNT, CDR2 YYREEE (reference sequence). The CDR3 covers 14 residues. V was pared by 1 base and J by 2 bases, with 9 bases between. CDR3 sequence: CASSLIRGNYGYTF. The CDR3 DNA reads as TGTGCCAGCAGCTTGATAAGGGGCAACTATGGCTACACCTTC.

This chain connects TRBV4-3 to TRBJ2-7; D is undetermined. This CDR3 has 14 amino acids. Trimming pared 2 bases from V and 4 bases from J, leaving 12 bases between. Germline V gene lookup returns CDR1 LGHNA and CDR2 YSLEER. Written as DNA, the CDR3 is TGCGCCAGCAGCCAACTAGAAGCTCCGTACGAGCAGTACTTC. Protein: CASSQLEAPYEQYF.

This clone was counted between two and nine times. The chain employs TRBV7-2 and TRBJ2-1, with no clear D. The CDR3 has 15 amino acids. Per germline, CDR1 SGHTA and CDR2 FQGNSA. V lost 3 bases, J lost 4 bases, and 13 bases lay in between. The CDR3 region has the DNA TGTGCCAGCAGCTTTCCGCGGCAGTCGTACAATGAGCAGTTCTTC. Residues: CASSFPRQSYNEQFF.

The CDR3 DNA sequence: TGTGCCAGTAGTATAGGGACAGGGGGCGCAGATACGCAGTATTTT. Protein sequence: CASSIGTGGADTQYF. V usage is TRBV19 and J usage is TRBJ2-3; 11 positions match TRBD1. The junction had 1 base not matched to a gene; V was cut back by 1 base and J by 4 bases. The germline V gene has CDR1 LNHDA and CDR2 SQIVND (reference sequence). This CDR3 is 15 amino acids long.

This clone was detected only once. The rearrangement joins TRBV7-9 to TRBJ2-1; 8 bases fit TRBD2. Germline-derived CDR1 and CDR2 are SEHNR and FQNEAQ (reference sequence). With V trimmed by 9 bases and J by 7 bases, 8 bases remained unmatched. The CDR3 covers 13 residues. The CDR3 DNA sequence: TGTGCCAGGACGGGGGGGGCGCGAAATGAGCAGTTCTTC. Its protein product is CARTGGARNEQFF.

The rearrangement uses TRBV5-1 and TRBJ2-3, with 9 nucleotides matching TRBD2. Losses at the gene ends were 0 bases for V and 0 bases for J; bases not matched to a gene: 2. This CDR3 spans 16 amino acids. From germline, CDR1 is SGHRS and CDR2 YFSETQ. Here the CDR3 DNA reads TGCGCCAGCAGCTTGGCCCTAGCGGGGAGCACAGATACGCAGTATTTT. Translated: CASSLALAGSTDTQYF.

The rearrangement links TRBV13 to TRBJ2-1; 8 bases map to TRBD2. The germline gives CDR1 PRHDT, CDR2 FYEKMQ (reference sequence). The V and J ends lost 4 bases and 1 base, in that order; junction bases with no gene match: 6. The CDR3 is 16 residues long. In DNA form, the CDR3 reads TGTGCCAGCAGCTCACGGACTAGCTGGTCCTACAATGAGCAGTTCTTC. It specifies CASSSRTSWSYNEQFF.